The clone carrying this T cell receptor beta chain was detected many times. Its antigen is as yet unknown. The data originate from a study of CD8 T cells in ankylosing spondylitis. In making TCR beta libraries, quantitative 5'-RACE with molecular barcodes was used. A single record per CDR3 protein comes from TCRdb applying MiXCR to the 5' RACE reads. The repertoire holds hundreds of thousands of distinct CDR3 sequences, with roughly 26% as singletons. Broader study findings: Blood from ankylosing spondylitis patients appeared to carry a characteristic roughly eight-variant TCR beta motif. Disease-linked clones reportedly concentrated significantly in matched ankylosing spondylitis synovial fluid.

Germline V CDR1 and CDR2: SGHRS, YFSETQ. This CDR3 spans 14 amino acids. V was cut by 4 bases and J by 2 bases, with 13 bases left in between. The TCR comes from a male donor with ankylosing spondylitis. Material for sequencing was blood, either unsorted or a sorted T cell fraction (not recorded which). The chain uses TRBV5-1 and TRBJ2-7, with a possible D match to TRBD2 (6 bases). The CDR3 region has the DNA TGCGCCAGCAGCCCGACGGGGGAGCCCTACGAGCAGTACTTC. This gives the protein CASSPTGEPYEQYF.